The 17 T cell receptor beta chains given below trace back to one sample, sequenced in a study of CD8+CD57+ T cells in acquired aplastic anemia. Genomic DNA acted as the template from which TCR beta VDJ combination and CDR3 sequence profiling were carried out. MiXCR was run by TCRdb on the reads, yielding one entry per CDR3 protein. The sample has a few hundred thousand distinct CDR3 sequences; roughly 64% are singletons. Sequencing used sorted CD4+, CD8+, or CD8+CD57+ T cells (not recorded which) from PBMCs. These TCRs come from a human donor in good health, serving as a control.

This clonotype has only one observation. Because the CDR3 is missing its conserved closing phenylalanine or tryptophan, this is likely a read error. It is unclear where the CDR3 begins or ends on the DNA, so no DNA is shown, and the CDR3 is as TCRdb lists it. The chain employs TRBV7-2 and TRBJ1-2. The CDR3 contains 13 residues when both ends are counted. Looked up from germline, CDR1 is SGHTA and CDR2 is FQGNSA. The CDR3: CASSSQSGDEYFC.

This clonotype was detected ten times or more. This rearrangement joins TRBV7-2 to TRBJ2-3; D call uncertain. Trimming removed 7 bases at V and 2 bases at J, with 13 bases between. Germline lookup yields CDR1 SGHTA and CDR2 FQGNSA. The CDR3 length is 14 residues. As DNA, the CDR3 is TGTGCCAGCACCCGCGAAGACCTCACAGATACGCAGTATTTT. Its translation: CASTREDLTDTQYF.

V is TRBV12-5 and J is TRBJ1-3; D gene uncertain. V lost 6 bases and J lost 4, with 7 bases in between. Looked up from germline, CDR1 is LGHNT and CDR2 is FRNRAP. The CDR3 is 12 residues long. The CDR3: CASGCRGNTIYF. The CDR3 DNA is TGTGCTAGTGGATGCCGCGGAAACACCATATATTTT.

The chain is built from TRBV15 and TRBJ1-5, with D unresolved. Per germline, CDR1 LNHNV and CDR2 YYDKDF (reference sequence). V was pared by 4 bases and J by 7 bases, with 17 bases between. The CDR3 sequence is 15 residues long. The CDR3 DNA is TGTGCCACCAGCACCTCGGGCAAGGTTCAGCAGCCCCAGCATTTT. Translation: CATSTSGKVQQPQHF.

The V call is TRBV20-1, the J call TRBJ2-1; 13 bases match TRBD2. V shed 3 bases and J 7 bases; nucleotides not matched to a gene: 6. This CDR3 has 15 amino acids. CDR1 is DFQATT and CDR2 is SNEGSKA in the germline V gene (reference sequence). The chain's CDR3 is CSASTSGGAGNEQFF. The CDR3 DNA reads TGCAGTGCTAGCACTAGCGGGGGGGCGGGTAATGAGCAGTTCTTC.

As concerns this clonotype: In this CDR3 the conserved last residue, phenylalanine or tryptophan, is missing, so a read error is likely. The DNA is omitted, as the CDR3 cannot be located on it reliably, and the CDR3 follows TCRdb's listing. The chain combines TRBV7-9 with TRBJ1-3. Including both end residues, the CDR3 is 8 amino acids long. The germline CDR1 and CDR2 sequences are SEHNR and FQNEAQ (reference sequence). CDR3 loop: CASSPHAT.

This rearrangement joins TRBV29-1 to TRBJ2-7; the D gene is possibly TRBD1 (6 bases). CDR3 length: 11 amino acids. Germline V gene data show CDR1 as SQVTM and CDR2 as ANQGSEA. V lost 4 bases and J lost 3, with 7 bases in between. The CDR3 spells CSVGGGYEQYF. The CDR3 bases are TGCAGCGTTGGAGGGGGCTACGAGCAGTACTTC.

On this clonotype: In this CDR3 the conserved last residue, phenylalanine or tryptophan, is missing, so a read error is likely. The genes are TRBV19 and TRBJ1-1; a weak D match, TRBD1 (5 bases). This CDR3 spans 14 amino acids. The germline V gene encodes CDR1 LNHDA and CDR2 SQIVND (reference sequence). The CDR3 loop reads CASTGRTPNTEAFC. DNA of the CDR3: TGTGCCAGCACTGGAAGGACACCCAACACCGAAGCTTTCTGT.

This chain connects TRBV15 to TRBJ2-2, with D maybe TRBD1 (5 bases). This CDR3 is built from 18 residues. Trimming removed 3 bases from V and 4 bases from J, with 21 bases in between. Germline V CDR1 and CDR2: LNHNV, YYDKDF (reference sequence). In DNA form, the CDR3 reads TGTGCCACCAGCAGCTACAGGTCGTCAGTAGGAAGCACCGGGGAGCTGTTTTTT. Encoded protein: CATSSYRSSVGSTGELFF.

This clonotype appeared many times. This rearrangement joins TRBV5-1 to TRBJ1-4; TRBD1 might be the D (6 bases). Trimming removed 0 bases at V and 5 bases at J, with 8 bases between. CDR3 length: 14 residues. Germline CDR1 and CDR2: SGHRS and YFSETQ. The CDR3 reads CASSLGDRNEKLFF. DNA of the CDR3: TGCGCCAGCAGCTTGGGTGACAGGAATGAAAAACTGTTTTTT.

The chain uses TRBV15 and TRBJ1-6, with TRBD1 as a possible D gene (5 bases). The length of the CDR3 is 14 residues. The germline V gene has CDR1 LNHNV and CDR2 YYDKDF (reference sequence). The V gene lost 0 bases and the J gene lost 10 bases, with 10 bases spanning the gap. CDR3 nucleotides: TGTGCCACCAGCAGAGACAGGGAGAGATCACCCCTCCACTTT. The encoded protein is CATSRDRERSPLHF. Full variable domain (rest looked up from reference TRBV15 and TRBJ1-6): DAMVIQNPRYQVTQFGKPVTLSCSQTLNHNVMYWYQQKSSQAPKLLFHYYDKDFNNEADTPDNFQSRRPNTSFCFLDIRSPGLGDTAMYLCATSRDRERSPLHFGNGTRLTVT.

The chain has TRBV18 and TRBJ2-7, with 10 bases fitting TRBD2. Trimming at V came to 5 bases and at J to 0 bases, leaving 1 base not matched to a gene. This CDR3 comprises 14 residues. Per the germline V gene, CDR1 is KGHSH and CDR2 is LQKENI. CDR3 in amino acids: CASSASGGSYEQYV. In DNA form, the CDR3 reads TGTGCCAGCTCAGCTAGCGGGGGCTCCTACGAGCAGTACGTC.

V and J are TRBV7-3 and TRBJ2-5, with 9 nucleotides matching TRBD1. The better agreement between TRBJ2-7 and the DNA end casts doubt on the J call. The germline CDR1 and CDR2 sequences are SGHTA and FQGTGA. The CDR3 is 16 amino acids. CDR3 coding DNA: TGTGCCAGCAGGGCTACTACAGGGGGCGCGCGGGACGAGCAGTACTTC. Its translation is CASRATTGGARDEQYF.

This clonotype was recorded many times. V gene TRBV12-3 or TRBV12-4 combines with J gene TRBJ1-3, with D perhaps TRBD1 (6 bases). V lost 8 bases to trimming and J lost 1 base, with 18 bases between them. The CDR3 is made up of 16 amino acids. The CDR3 nucleotides read TGTGCCAGCGAACAGGGTAACGATGGTTCTGGAAACACCATATATTTT. It encodes CASEQGNDGSGNTIYF.

With regard to this clonotype: One junction end disagrees with the germline gene, perhaps due to a read error. The chain has TRBV2 and TRBJ2-5; D may correspond to TRBD1 or TRBD2 (5 bases each). Germline V gives CDR1 SNHLY, CDR2 FYNNEI. The CDR3 is made up of 16 amino acids. The CDR3 nucleotides read TGTGTCAGCAGTGCTAGAGTACGGCAGGGAGTGGAGACCCAGTACTTC. This translates into CVSSARVRQGVETQYF.

This clonotype was observed once. Being one base from a much bigger clone, this may be a read error. The V and J genes are TRBV9 and TRBJ2-5; either TRBD1 or TRBD2 may fit D (5 bases each). The CDR3 sequence is 17 residues long. Germline V gives CDR1 SGDLS, CDR2 YYNGEE. CDR3 coding DNA: TGTGCCAGCTCACCATTCTCCTTGGGACGGACCCAAGAGACCCAGCACTTC. Its translation is CASSPFSLGRTQETQHF.

This clonotype was detected many times. V is TRBV7-2 and J is TRBJ1-2; 7 bases are a match to TRBD1. Germline CDR1 reads SGHTA; CDR2 reads FQGNSA. CDR3 length: 18 amino acids. V trimming: 5 bases; J trimming: 7 bases; junction bases outside the gene matches: 22. CDR3 residues: CASSDISSEDRPGSGYTF. CDR3 sequence (DNA): TGTGCCAGCAGCGACATTTCCTCCGAGGACAGGCCCGGGAGTGGCTACACCTTC.